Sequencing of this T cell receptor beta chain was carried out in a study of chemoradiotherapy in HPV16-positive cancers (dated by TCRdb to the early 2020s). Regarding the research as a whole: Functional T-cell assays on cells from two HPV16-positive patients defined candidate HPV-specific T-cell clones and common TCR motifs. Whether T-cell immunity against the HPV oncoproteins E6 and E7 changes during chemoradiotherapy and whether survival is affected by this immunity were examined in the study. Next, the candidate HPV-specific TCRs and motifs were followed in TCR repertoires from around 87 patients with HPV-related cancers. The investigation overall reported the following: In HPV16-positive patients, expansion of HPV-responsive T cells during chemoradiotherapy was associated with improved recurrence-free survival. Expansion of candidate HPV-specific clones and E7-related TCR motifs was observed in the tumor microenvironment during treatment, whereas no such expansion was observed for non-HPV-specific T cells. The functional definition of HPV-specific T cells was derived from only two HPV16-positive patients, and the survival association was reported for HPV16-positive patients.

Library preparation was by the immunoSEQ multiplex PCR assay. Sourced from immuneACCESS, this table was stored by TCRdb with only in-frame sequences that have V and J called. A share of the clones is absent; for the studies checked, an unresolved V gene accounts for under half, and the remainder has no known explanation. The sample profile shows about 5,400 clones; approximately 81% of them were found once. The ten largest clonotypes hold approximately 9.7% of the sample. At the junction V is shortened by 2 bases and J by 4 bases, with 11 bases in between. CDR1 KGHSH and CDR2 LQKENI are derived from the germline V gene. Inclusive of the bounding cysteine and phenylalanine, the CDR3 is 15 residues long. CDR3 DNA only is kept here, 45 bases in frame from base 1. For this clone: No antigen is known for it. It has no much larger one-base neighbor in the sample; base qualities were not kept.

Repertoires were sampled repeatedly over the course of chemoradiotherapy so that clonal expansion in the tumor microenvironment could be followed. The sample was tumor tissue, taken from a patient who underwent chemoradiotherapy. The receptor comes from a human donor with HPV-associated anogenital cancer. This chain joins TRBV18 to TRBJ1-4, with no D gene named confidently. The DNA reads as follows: TGTGCCAGCTCACCATCTGTTCCATATAATGAAAAACTGTTTTTT. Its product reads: CASSPSVPYNEKLFF.